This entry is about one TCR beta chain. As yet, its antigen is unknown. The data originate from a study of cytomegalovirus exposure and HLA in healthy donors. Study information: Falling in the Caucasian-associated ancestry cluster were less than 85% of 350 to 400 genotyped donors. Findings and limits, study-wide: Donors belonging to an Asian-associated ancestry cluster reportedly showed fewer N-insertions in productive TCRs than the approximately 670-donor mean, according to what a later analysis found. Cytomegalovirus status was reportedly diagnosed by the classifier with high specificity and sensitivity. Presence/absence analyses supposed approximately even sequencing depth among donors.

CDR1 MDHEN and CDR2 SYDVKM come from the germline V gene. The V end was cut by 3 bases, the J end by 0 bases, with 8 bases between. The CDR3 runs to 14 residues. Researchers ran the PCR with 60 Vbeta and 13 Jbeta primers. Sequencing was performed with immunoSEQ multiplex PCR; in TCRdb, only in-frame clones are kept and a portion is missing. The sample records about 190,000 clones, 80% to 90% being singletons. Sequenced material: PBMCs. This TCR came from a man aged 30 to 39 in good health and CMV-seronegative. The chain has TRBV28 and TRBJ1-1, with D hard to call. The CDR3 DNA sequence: TGTGCCAGCAGTTTCAGGTGGGTGAACACTGAAGCTTTCTTT. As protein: CASSFRWVNTEAFF.